The 5 T cell receptor beta chains listed next were all sequenced from one sample in a study of cytomegalovirus exposure and HLA in healthy donors. PCR employed 60 Vbeta and 13 Jbeta primers. Profiling relied on immunoSEQ multiplex PCR, and the TCRdb table lists in-frame clones only, not all of them. This table holds around 210,000 clones. Material for sequencing was PBMCs. The receptor set was obtained from a woman aged 25 to 39 in good health and CMV-seropositive.

This rearrangement joins TRBV9 to TRBJ1-3; tentative D call: TRBD1 (5 bases). Germline loops: CDR1 SGDLS, CDR2 YYNGEE. CDR3 length equals 13 residues. V was pared by 2 bases and J by 8 bases, with 11 bases between. CDR3 nucleotides: TGTGCCAGCAGCGTCCAGGGTTTCGACACCATATATTTT. It encodes CASSVQGFDTIYF.

The chain joins TRBV5-1 to TRBJ1-2; D not resolved. The CDR3 runs to 14 residues. The germline V gene has CDR1 SGHRS and CDR2 YFSETQ. V was pared by 0 bases and J by 6 bases, with 12 bases between. CDR3 DNA sequence: TGCGCCAGCAGCTTGGGGGAGAGTTTAAATGGCTACACCTTC. It encodes CASSLGESLNGYTF.

This rearrangement joins TRBV5-6 to TRBJ2-5, with 8 bases matching TRBD2. The length of the CDR3 is 15 residues. Germline CDR1 SGHDT, CDR2 YYEEEE. After removal of 0 bases from V and 5 bases from J, the junction contained 6 bases not matched to a gene. The CDR3 DNA is TGTGCCAGCAGCTTGGGGCGGGGGGCATTGGAGACCCAGTACTTC. It is translated as CASSLGRGALETQYF.

The chain employs TRBV7-6 and TRBJ2-2, with TRBD2 identical over 7 bases. V was pared by 4 bases and J by 2 bases, with 10 bases of the junction left unmatched. The CDR3 consists of 17 residues. Germline assignment: CDR1 SGHVS and CDR2 FNYEAQ. The CDR3 sequence: CASSSSISGANTGELFF. CDR3 sequence (DNA): TGTGCCAGCAGCTCCTCTATAAGCGGGGCAAACACCGGGGAGCTGTTTTTT.

The J gene is TRBJ2-3, the V gene TRBV29-1; TRBD1 is a possible D gene (5 bases). Germline CDR1 reads SQVTM; CDR2 reads ANQGSEA. CDR3 length: 13 amino acids. V lost 6 bases, J lost 5 bases, and 15 bases lay in between. CDR3 DNA sequence: TGCAGCGTGGACATCGGGTGGGGAGATACGCAGTATTTT. Its translation: CSVDIGWGDTQYF.